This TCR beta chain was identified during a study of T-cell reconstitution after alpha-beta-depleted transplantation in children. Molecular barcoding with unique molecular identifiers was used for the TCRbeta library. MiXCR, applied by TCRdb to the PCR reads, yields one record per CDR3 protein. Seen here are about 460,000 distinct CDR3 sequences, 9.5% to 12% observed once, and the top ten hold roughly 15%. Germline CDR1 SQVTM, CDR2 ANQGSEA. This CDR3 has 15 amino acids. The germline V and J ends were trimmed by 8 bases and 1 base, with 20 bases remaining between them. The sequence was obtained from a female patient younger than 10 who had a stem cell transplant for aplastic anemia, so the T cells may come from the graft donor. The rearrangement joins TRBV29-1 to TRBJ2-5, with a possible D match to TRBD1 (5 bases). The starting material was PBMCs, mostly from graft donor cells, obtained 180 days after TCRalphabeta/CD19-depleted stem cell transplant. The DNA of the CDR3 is TGCAGCACAACTACCTCCAGGGTATTCCAAGAGACCCAGTACTTC. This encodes CSTTTSRVFQETQYF.